Each of the 18 T cell receptor beta chains below was sequenced from the same sample in a study of blood T cell repertoires in COVID-19. The repertoire was sequenced with immunoSEQ multiplex PCR; TCRdb's copy has only in-frame clones and lacks some. The table lists a few hundred thousand clones, 70% to 90% of them singletons. The sequenced material came from peripheral blood. All receptors come from a man in his sixties with acute or convalescent COVID-19.

The rearrangement joins TRBV11-3 to TRBJ2-3; 12 bases are a match to TRBD1. The CDR3 has 16 amino acids. Germline loops: CDR1 SGHNT, CDR2 YENEEA. Trimming at V came to 3 bases and at J to 6 bases, leaving 7 bases not matched to a gene. The CDR3 spells CASSLGGTGGADTQYF. As DNA, the CDR3 is TGTGCCAGCAGCTTGGGGGGGACAGGGGGCGCGGATACGCAGTATTTT.

The chain combines TRBV5-1 with TRBJ1-1; D gene unclear. Germline assignment: CDR1 SGHRS and CDR2 YFSETQ. This CDR3 region has 14 residues. Trimming removed 2 bases from V and 4 bases from J, with 12 bases in between. CDR3 sequence reads: CASSLGDSGTEAFF. The CDR3, as DNA: TGCGCCAGCAGCTTAGGAGACTCGGGCACTGAAGCTTTCTTT.

This chain joins TRBV7-9 and TRBJ2-1; 8 bases match TRBD1. CDR3 size: 15 residues. The V segment lost 7 bases and the J segment 4 bases; nucleotides outside the gene matches: 9. The germline CDR1 and CDR2 sequences are SEHNR and FQNEAQ (reference sequence). Here the CDR3 DNA reads TGTGCCAGCACGCTTAATCGGGACAGGTACAATGAGCAGTTCTTC. It yields the protein CASTLNRDRYNEQFF.

V usage is TRBV19 and J usage is TRBJ2-7, with 8 positions matching TRBD1. The CDR3 runs 15 residues. J lost 7 bases, V lost 0 bases, and 8 bases had no gene match. Germline CDR1 is LNHDA and CDR2 is SQIVND (reference sequence). CDR3 coding DNA: TGTGCCAGTAGTATAGATCAGCAGGGGGCGCAAGAGCAGTACTTC. Encoded protein: CASSIDQQGAQEQYF. Full variable domain (missing parts from reference TRBV19 and TRBJ2-7): DGGITQSPKYLFRKEGQNVTLSCEQNLNHDAMYWYRQDPGQGLRLIYYSQIVNDFQKGDIAEGYSVSREKKESFPLTVTSAQKNPTAFYLCASSIDQQGAQEQYFGPGTRLTVT.

This clone was picked up one time. This CDR3 reads CASGLGGGGTEAFF. CDR3 sequence (DNA): TGTGCCAGCGGCCTTGGGGGCGGGGGGACTGAAGCTTTCTTT. This rearrangement joins TRBV28 to TRBJ1-1; perhaps TRBD1 as D (6 bases). Trimming shortened V by 8 bases and J by 5 bases, and 18 bases separated the two germline ends. The CDR3 consists of 14 residues. CDR1 is MDHEN, CDR2 SYDVKM, per germline.

The V gene is TRBV5-6, the J gene TRBJ2-3, with 10 bases matching TRBD2. CDR1 is SGHDT, CDR2 YYEEEE, per germline. V dropped 4 bases and J dropped 5; count of bases not matched to a gene: 7. The CDR3 consists of 15 residues. The CDR3 loop reads CASSQAPSGGDTQYF. The CDR3 DNA reads TGTGCCAGCAGCCAGGCCCCTAGCGGGGGAGATACGCAGTATTTT.

This clone showed up just a few times. This chain links TRBV5-8 with TRBJ1-5; tentatively, D is TRBD1 (5 bases). The germline V and J ends were trimmed by 1 base and 2 bases, with 10 bases remaining between them. The CDR3 spans 15 residues. Germline-derived CDR1 and CDR2 are SGHTS and YDEGEE. The CDR3 nucleotides read TGTGCCAGCAGCTTGTTGGGGCGCGGCAATCAGCCCCAGCATTTT. It codes for CASSLLGRGNQPQHF.

This CDR3 reads CASSLDTGTNTGELFF. CDR3 DNA: TGTGCCAGCAGCCTCGACACAGGCACCAACACCGGGGAGCTGTTTTTT. The gene calls are TRBV7-9 and TRBJ2-2; tentatively, D is TRBD1 (5 bases). In germline, CDR1 is SEHNR, CDR2 FQNEAQ (reference sequence). This CDR3 has 16 residues. V was clipped by 5 bases and J by 2 bases, with 15 bases between them.

The chain couples TRBV5-6 to TRBJ2-5, with TRBD1 identical over 12 bases. The length of the CDR3 is 17 residues. V was pared by 4 bases and J by 1 base, with 8 bases of the junction left unmatched. In germline, CDR1 is SGHDT, CDR2 YYEEEE. CDR3 residues: CASSLEGQGAGQETQYF. The DNA of the CDR3 is TGTGCCAGCAGCCTCGAGGGACAGGGGGCTGGCCAAGAGACCCAGTACTTC.

The CDR3 DNA follows: TGTGCCAGCAGCCCCAGGGGAGGGGGAAACACTGAAGCTTTCTTT. Amino acid sequence: CASSPRGGGNTEAFF. The chain uses TRBV7-2 and TRBJ1-1, with TRBD1 as a possible D gene (6 bases). Germline CDR1 is SGHTA and CDR2 is FQGNSA. The CDR3 covers 15 residues. Trimming removed 5 bases from V and 2 bases from J, with 15 bases in between. Full variable domain (missing parts from reference TRBV7-2 and TRBJ1-1): GAGVSQSPSNKVTEKGKDVELRCDPISGHTALYWYRQSLGQGLEFLIYFQGNSAPDKSGLPSDRFSAERTGGSVSTLTIQRTQQEDSAVYLCASSPRGGGNTEAFFGQGTRLTVV.

The chain couples TRBV3-1 (or the pseudogene TRBV3-2) to TRBJ1-2, with 10 bases that match TRBD1. The CDR3 runs to 18 residues. Germline V gene data show CDR1 as LGHDT and CDR2 as YNNKEL (reference sequence). The junction had 14 bases not matched to a gene; V was cut back by 3 bases and J by 4 bases. The CDR3 protein is CASSHSPGTGDLIYGYTF. The DNA of the CDR3 is TGTGCCAGCAGCCATTCCCCCGGGACAGGGGACCTTATCTATGGCTACACCTTC.

The chain employs TRBV7-8 and TRBJ1-6; D not resolved. Germline V gives CDR1 SGHVS, CDR2 FQNEAQ. V was clipped by 5 bases and J by 6 bases, with 14 bases between them. The CDR3 loop spans 15 amino acids. CDR3 sequence reads: CASSPILGGNSPLHF. In DNA, the CDR3 is TGTGCCAGCAGCCCCATCCTCGGAGGTAATTCACCCCTCCACTTT.

V gene TRBV3-1 (or the pseudogene TRBV3-2) combines with J gene TRBJ1-5; tentative D call: TRBD1 (6 bases). V was trimmed by 0 bases and J by 1 base, leaving 19 bases between them. The germline V gene encodes CDR1 LGHDT and CDR2 YNNKEL (reference sequence). This CDR3 comprises 19 residues. The CDR3 loop is CASSQDRGRGKASNQPQHF. In nucleotides, the CDR3 is TGTGCCAGCAGCCAAGATCGTGGCAGGGGAAAGGCGAGCAATCAGCCCCAGCATTTT.

The chain has TRBV2 and TRBJ1-3; D gene unclear. V was clipped by 6 bases and J by 11 bases, with 14 bases between them. The CDR3 spans 12 residues. CDR1 SNHLY and CDR2 FYNNEI come from the germline V gene. The CDR3 DNA is TGTGCCAGCAGGCGGGCAGGTCAGGCCATATATTTT. The encoded protein is CASRRAGQAIYF.

V gene TRBV4-3 combines with J gene TRBJ2-7, with D possibly matching TRBD2 (6 bases). V was clipped by 0 bases and J by 2 bases, with 20 bases between them. The CDR3 sequence is 18 residues long. Germline values: CDR1 LGHNA, CDR2 YSLEER. CDR3 region: CASSQDRGIPGRPYEQYF. CDR3 bases: TGCGCCAGCAGCCAAGATCGGGGGATTCCGGGACGGCCCTACGAGCAGTACTTC.

The J gene is TRBJ1-2, the V gene TRBV28, with D possibly matching TRBD1 (6 bases). CDR3 length: 15 amino acids. V was cut by 5 bases and J by 4 bases, with 17 bases left in between. The germline V gene encodes CDR1 MDHEN and CDR2 SYDVKM. The CDR3 DNA reads TGTGCCAGCAGTCAGCCGGCCGGGGGGCTCTATGGCTACACCTTC. Its translation: CASSQPAGGLYGYTF.

Many counts were recorded for this clone. The chain couples TRBV7-2 to TRBJ1-2; D is undetermined. The germline gives CDR1 SGHTA, CDR2 FQGNSA. CDR3 length: 14 amino acids. Trimming pared 5 bases from V and 7 bases from J, leaving 17 bases between. The CDR3 DNA sequence: TGTGCCAGCAGCCTTTCTACGGAGGTGGGTGGCTACACCTTC. Protein product: CASSLSTEVGGYTF.

V gene TRBV4-3 combines with J gene TRBJ1-3; D perhaps matches TRBD1 (5 bases). Germline V lookup: CDR1 LGHNA, CDR2 YSLEER. V gave up 0 bases and J gave up 4 bases, with 13 bases separating them. CDR3 size: 16 residues. The CDR3 protein is CASSQDLGTAGNTIYF. The CDR3 nucleotides read TGCGCCAGCAGCCAAGATCTGGGGACTGCAGGAAACACCATATATTTT.